This T cell receptor (beta chain) was sequenced for a study of spatial heterogeneity in lung cancer. Study-wide points: Among blood samples, ubiquitous expanded tumor TCRs appeared more at resection than at follow-up.

Trimming shortened V by 3 bases and J by 0 bases, and 9 bases separated the two germline ends. Germline V gene lookup returns CDR1 SQVTM and CDR2 ANQGSEA. The CDR3 runs to 15 residues. As to time point: blood at routine non-recurrence follow-up after resection. A single record per CDR3 protein comes from TCRdb applying MiXCR to the 5' RACE reads. The table has about 4,400 distinct CDR3 sequences, roughly 24% seen once. By frequency in the sample, this clonotype is medium-sized. No antigen is known for it. This receptor was taken from a male donor with early-stage non-small cell lung cancer. The sequenced sample was PBMCs, obtained at follow-up. The genes are TRBV29-1 and TRBJ2-6, with a weak D call TRBD2 (5 bases). The CDR3 is CSVESEGSGANVLTF. The CDR3 nucleotides read TGCAGCGTTGAGTCAGAGGGCTCTGGGGCCAACGTCCTGACTTTC.